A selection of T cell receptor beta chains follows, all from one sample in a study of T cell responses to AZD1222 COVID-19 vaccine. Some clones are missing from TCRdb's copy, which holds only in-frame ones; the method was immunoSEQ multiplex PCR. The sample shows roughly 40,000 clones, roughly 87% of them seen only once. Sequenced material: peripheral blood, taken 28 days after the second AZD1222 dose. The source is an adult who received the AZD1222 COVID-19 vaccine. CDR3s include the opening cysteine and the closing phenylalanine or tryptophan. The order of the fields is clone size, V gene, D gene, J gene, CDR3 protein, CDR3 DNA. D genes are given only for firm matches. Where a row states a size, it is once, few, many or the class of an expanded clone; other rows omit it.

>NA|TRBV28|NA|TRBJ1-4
CAVNGGAFGEKLFF
TGTGCCGTCAATGGGGGGGCATTCGGTGAAAAACTGTTTTTT
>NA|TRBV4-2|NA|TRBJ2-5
CASSVGETQYF
TGTGCCAGCAGCGTCGGGGAGACCCAGTACTTC
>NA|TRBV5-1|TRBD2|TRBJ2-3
CASSWGTSLGTSTDTQYF
TGCGCCAGCAGCTGGGGGACTAGTTTAGGGACTAGCACAGATACGCAGTATTTT
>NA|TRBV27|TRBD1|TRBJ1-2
CASSYAGTAYTF
TGTGCCAGCAGTTACGCCGGGACAGCCTACACCTTC
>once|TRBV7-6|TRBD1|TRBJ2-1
CASSRGQGVGNEQFF
TGTGCCAGCAGCCGGGGACAGGGGGTCGGCAATGAGCAGTTCTTC
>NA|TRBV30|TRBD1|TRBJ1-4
CAWSWSGTGNEKLFF
TGTGCCTGGAGTTGGTCCGGGACAGGGAATGAAAAACTGTTTTTT
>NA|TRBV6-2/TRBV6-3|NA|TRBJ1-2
CASSHRDDYGYTF
TGTGCCAGCAGCCACAGGGATGACTATGGCTACACCTTC
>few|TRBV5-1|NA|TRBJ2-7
CASSPRDTGYEQYF
TGCGCCAGCAGCCCAAGGGATACGGGTTACGAGCAGTACTTC
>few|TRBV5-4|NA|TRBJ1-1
CASSPPGGNTEAFF
TGTGCCAGCAGCCCCCCTGGCGGGAACACTGAAGCTTTCTTT
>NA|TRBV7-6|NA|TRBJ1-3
CASRQTNLGNTIYF
TGTGCCAGCAGACAAACAAATCTCGGAAACACCATATATTTT
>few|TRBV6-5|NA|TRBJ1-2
CASSLIDNRSGYTF
TGTGCCAGCAGCCTGATAGATAACCGGAGTGGCTACACCTTC
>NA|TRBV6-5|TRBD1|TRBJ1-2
CASSLTPDRAPGYTF
TGTGCCAGCAGTCTAACGCCGGACAGGGCGCCCGGCTACACCTTC
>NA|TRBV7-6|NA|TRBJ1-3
CASSPSGTTGNTIYF
TGTGCCAGCAGCCCGTCCGGGACAACTGGAAACACCATATATTTT
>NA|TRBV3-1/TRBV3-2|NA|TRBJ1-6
CASSQADSPLHF
TGTGCCAGCAGCCAAGCTGATTCACCCCTCCACTTT
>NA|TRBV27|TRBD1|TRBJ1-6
CASRDRGSSPLHF
TGTGCCAGCAGGGACAGGGGGAGTTCACCCCTCCACTTT
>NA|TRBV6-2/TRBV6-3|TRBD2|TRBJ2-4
CASSYAVAGGGSLRNIQYF
TGTGCCAGCAGTTATGCGGTAGCGGGGGGGGGTTCTTTGAGGAACATTCAGTACTTC
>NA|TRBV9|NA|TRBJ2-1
CASSVDGWAEQFF
TGTGCCAGCAGCGTAGACGGGTGGGCAGAGCAGTTCTTC
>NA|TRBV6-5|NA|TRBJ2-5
CASSSGGRQETQYF
TGTGCCAGCAGTTCTGGGGGGCGACAAGAGACCCAGTACTTC
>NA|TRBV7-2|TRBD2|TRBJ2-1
CASSSVGGTSIHEQFF
TGTGCCAGCAGCTCGGTGGGGGGGACTAGTATCCATGAGCAGTTCTTC
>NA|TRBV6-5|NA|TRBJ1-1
CASSPQGNTEAFF
TGTGCCAGCAGCCCACAGGGAAACACTGAAGCTTTCTTT
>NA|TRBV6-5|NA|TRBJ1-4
CASRPRQSNEKLFF
TGTGCCAGCAGACCACGACAGAGTAATGAAAAACTGTTTTTT
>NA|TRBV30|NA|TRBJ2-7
CAWSTGTYEQYF
TGTGCCTGGAGTACTGGGACTTACGAGCAGTACTTC
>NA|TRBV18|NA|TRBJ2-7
CASSPGVEQYF
TGTGCCAGCTCTCCCGGCGTCGAGCAGTACTTC
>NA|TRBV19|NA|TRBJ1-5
CASRERRDGAQPQHF
TGTGCCAGCCGTGAACGCAGGGATGGTGCTCAGCCCCAGCATTTT
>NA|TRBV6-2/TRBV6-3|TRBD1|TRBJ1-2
CASSSTGEGYTF
TGTGCCAGCAGTTCGACAGGGGAGGGCTACACCTTC
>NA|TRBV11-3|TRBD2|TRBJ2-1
CASSGGGQGLNEQFF
TGTGCCAGCAGCGGCGGGGGGCAAGGACTCAATGAGCAGTTCTTC
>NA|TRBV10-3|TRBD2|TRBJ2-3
CATKPTSGGNSGTDTQYF
TGTGCCACCAAACCGACTAGCGGGGGGAATAGTGGCACAGATACGCAGTATTTT
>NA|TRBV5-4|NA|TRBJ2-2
CASSLSRVQSTGELFF
TGTGCCAGCAGCTTGAGTAGGGTACAATCCACCGGGGAGCTGTTTTTT
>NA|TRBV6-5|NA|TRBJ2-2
CASPKTANTGELFF
TGTGCCAGCCCCAAAACAGCGAACACCGGGGAGCTGTTTTTT
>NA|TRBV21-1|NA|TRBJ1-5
CASSKPRRVGSNQPQHF
TGTGCCAGCAGCAAACCCCGTAGAGTAGGGTCCAATCAGCCCCAGCATTTT
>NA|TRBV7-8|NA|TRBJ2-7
CASSSPDSNYEQYF
TGTGCCAGCAGCTCCCCGGACAGTAACTACGAGCAGTACTTC
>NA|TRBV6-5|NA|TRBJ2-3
CASKTEGGWTDTQYF
TGTGCCAGCAAAACTGAAGGAGGGTGGACAGATACGCAGTATTTT
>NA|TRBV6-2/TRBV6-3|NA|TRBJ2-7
CASSNIGEQYF
TGTGCCAGCAGTAACATAGGGGAGCAGTACTTC
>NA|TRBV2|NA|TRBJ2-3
CASTTDTQYF
TGTGCTAGCACCACAGATACGCAGTATTTT
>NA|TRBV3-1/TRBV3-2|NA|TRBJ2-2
CASSQRTALGVGELFF
TGTGCCAGCAGCCAAAGGACGGCCCTTGGGGTCGGGGAGCTGTTTTTT
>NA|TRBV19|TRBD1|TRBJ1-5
CASSTRGTGGANQPQHF
TGTGCCAGTAGCACCAGGGGGACGGGAGGGGCCAATCAGCCCCAGCATTTT
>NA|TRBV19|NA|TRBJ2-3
CASSMLGGDTSTDTQYF
TGTGCCAGTAGTATGCTCGGCGGGGATACTAGCACAGATACGCAGTATTTT
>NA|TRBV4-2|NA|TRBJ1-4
CASSQDRFSGAGTNEKLFF
TGTGCCAGCAGCCAAGATCGTTTCTCGGGGGCGGGGACTAATGAAAAACTGTTTTTT
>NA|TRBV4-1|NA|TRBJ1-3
CASSQDFGNVNTIYF
TGCGCCAGCAGCCAAGATTTCGGGAACGTAAACACCATATATTTT
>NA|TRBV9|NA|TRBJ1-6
CASSPTPADSPLHF
TGTGCCAGCAGCCCCACACCAGCGGATTCACCCCTCCACTTT
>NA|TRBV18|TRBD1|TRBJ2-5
CASSPPTGEETQYF
TGTGCCAGCTCACCACCGACAGGGGAAGAGACCCAGTACTTC
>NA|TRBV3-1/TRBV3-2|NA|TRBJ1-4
CASSQVKGEKLFF
TGTGCCAGCAGCCAGGTGAAGGGGGAAAAACTGTTTTTT
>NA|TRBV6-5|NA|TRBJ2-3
CASSYEARYSTDTQYF
TGTGCCAGCAGTTACGAGGCGCGTTATAGCACAGATACGCAGTATTTT
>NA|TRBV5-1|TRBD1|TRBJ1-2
CASSLEQGASYGYTF
TGCGCCAGCAGCTTGGAGCAGGGGGCGTCCTATGGCTACACCTTC
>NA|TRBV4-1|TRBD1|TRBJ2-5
CASSFTDRGVKETQYF
TGCGCCAGCAGCTTCACGGACAGGGGGGTAAAAGAGACCCAGTACTTC
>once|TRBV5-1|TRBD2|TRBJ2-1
CASSKWTSGGDNEQFF
TGCGCCAGCAGCAAATGGACTAGCGGGGGTGACAATGAGCAGTTCTTC
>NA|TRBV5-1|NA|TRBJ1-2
CASSLEMGGGALGYTF
TGCGCCAGCAGCTTGGAAATGGGGGGCGGGGCGCTTGGCTACACCTTC
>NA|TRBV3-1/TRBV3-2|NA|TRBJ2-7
CASSQGPGEQYF
TGTGCCAGCAGCCAAGGTCCGGGCGAGCAGTACTTC
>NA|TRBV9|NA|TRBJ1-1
CASSVAAGTVNTEAFF
TGTGCCAGCAGCGTGGCGGCCGGGACTGTGAACACTGAAGCTTTCTTT